This T cell receptor beta chain was recovered during a study of cytomegalovirus exposure and HLA in healthy donors. The study, taken as a whole, reports: Upon later analysis, TCR association rates were observed to vary by HLA locus, being highest for DRB1 and lowest for HLA-C. A few CMV-associated chains were confirmed in vitro to be specific for CMV antigens. In a later analysis, TCR beta V- and J-gene trimming showed a link to a missense DCLRE1C variant. Relative to the approximately 670-donor mean, N-insertions were reportedly fewer in an Asian-associated ancestry cluster in a later analysis.

This CDR3 is built from 15 residues. Germline V gene lookup returns CDR1 KGHSH and CDR2 LQKENI. Trimming pared 5 bases from V and 2 bases from J, leaving 13 bases between. 60 Vbeta and 13 Jbeta primers were used in PCR. Data came from immunoSEQ multiplex PCR; TCRdb stores just in-frame clones and leaves some out. The table includes about 170,000 clones, around four fifths detected once. Comments on this clone: Its antigen is unknown.

The clonotype was recovered from a boy between 2 and 10 years old in good health and CMV-seronegative. The sequencing input was PBMCs. This chain links TRBV18 with TRBJ2-1, with D perhaps matching TRBD2 (6 bases). In DNA, the CDR3 is TGTGCCAGCTCAGCCACCGGAGGGACCTACAATGAGCAGTTCTTC. Translation gives CASSATGGTYNEQFF.